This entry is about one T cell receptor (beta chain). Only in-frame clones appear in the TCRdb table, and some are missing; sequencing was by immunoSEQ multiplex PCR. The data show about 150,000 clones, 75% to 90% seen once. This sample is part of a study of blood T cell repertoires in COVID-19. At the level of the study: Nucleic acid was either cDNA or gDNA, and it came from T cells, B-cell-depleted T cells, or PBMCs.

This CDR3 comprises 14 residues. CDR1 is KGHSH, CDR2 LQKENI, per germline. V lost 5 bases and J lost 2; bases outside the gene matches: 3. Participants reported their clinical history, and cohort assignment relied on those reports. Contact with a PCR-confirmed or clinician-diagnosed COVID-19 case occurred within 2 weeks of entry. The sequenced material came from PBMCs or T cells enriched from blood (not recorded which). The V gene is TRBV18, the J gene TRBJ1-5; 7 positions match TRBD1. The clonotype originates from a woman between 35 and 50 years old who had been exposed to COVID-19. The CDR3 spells CASSGTERNQPQHF. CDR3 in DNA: TGTGCCAGCTCAGGGACAGAGCGCAATCAGCCCCAGCATTTT.